The rows below give T cell receptor beta chains drawn from one sample of a study of coeliac disease. Produced via immunoSEQ multiplex PCR; TCRdb's table is partial and in-frame only. The repertoire holds around 9,000 clones, 67% seen once, with around 21% in the top ten. The sample consisted of lamina propria lymphocytes from the gut. The source of these receptors is a woman aged 55-69 years with celiac disease. The CDR3 runs from the conserved cysteine through the conserved F or W. A D gene is named only where the DNA matches it firmly. For some rows the clone size is stated as once, few or many, or as a class when expanded; others skip it.

cdr3_nt cdr3_aa v_call d_call clone_size j_call
TGTGCCAGCAGCTTAGGAGGGGGCCTCTACGAGCAGTACTTC CASSLGGGLYEQYF TRBV7-3 NA NA TRBJ2-7
TGTGCCAGCAGTGCCTTGGTAGCGGGAGGGCAATACGAGCAGTACTTC CASSALVAGGQYEQYF TRBV2 TRBD2 NA TRBJ2-7
TGTGCCAGTACTAGGGGGAACGGTGAAAAACTGTTTTTT CASTRGNGEKLFF TRBV6-5 NA NA TRBJ1-4
TGCGCCAGCAGCCCTGGACTAGCGGGAGGCACCGGGGAGCTGTTTTTT CASSPGLAGGTGELFF TRBV5-1 TRBD2 NA TRBJ2-2
TGTGCCAGCAGCTTGCTCCGGGACAGGGTTATAGACGAGCAGTACTTC CASSLLRDRVIDEQYF TRBV5-6 TRBD1 NA TRBJ2-7
TGTGCCAGCATCAGGGACAGGCCCAATTCACCCCTCCACTTT CASIRDRPNSPLHF TRBV28 TRBD1 NA TRBJ1-6
TGTGCCAGCAGCTGGGCCGGCCGGAATGAGCAGTTCTTC CASSWAGRNEQFF TRBV2 NA NA TRBJ2-1
TGTGCCAGCAGCGGGAGCTCCTACGAGCAGTACTTC CASSGSSYEQYF TRBV5-5 NA NA TRBJ2-7
TGTGCCAGCAGTTACTCTGGGAGGGGGGATGAGCAGTTCTTC CASSYSGRGDEQFF TRBV6-5 NA NA TRBJ2-1
TGTGCCAGCTCTGGCGGGAGGGCGGAGTTTGGCACAGATACGCAGTATTTT CASSGGRAEFGTDTQYF TRBV13 TRBD2 NA TRBJ2-3
TGTGCCAGCAGTTACCCAGGGAACACTGAAGCTTTCTTT CASSYPGNTEAFF TRBV6-5 NA NA TRBJ1-1
TGCGCCAGCAGCTTGGATAGACAGTACAATGAGCAGTTCTTC CASSLDRQYNEQFF TRBV5-1 NA NA TRBJ2-1
TGTGCCAGCAGTCACCGGAGGGGCCAAGAGACCCAGTACTTC CASSHRRGQETQYF TRBV27 NA few TRBJ2-5
TGTGCCAGCAGTGAGGTGGGCGGGGGACGTTACAATGAGCAGTTCTTC CASSEVGGGRYNEQFF TRBV27 TRBD2 NA TRBJ2-1
TGTGCCAGCAGCTCAAATAGCTTGGGGCGAGAGCAGTTCTTC CASSSNSLGREQFF TRBV7-9 NA NA TRBJ2-1
TGTGCCAGCAGCTTAGATAGCCTTAATGAGCAGTTCTTC CASSLDSLNEQFF TRBV11-3 NA NA TRBJ2-1
TGCAGCGTTGAAGATGGGTGGCTGAGTTGGCGGGAGTCCCAAGCCACAGATACGCAGTATTTT CSVEDGWLSWRESQATDTQYF TRBV29-1 TRBD2 NA TRBJ2-3
TGTGCCAGCAGCCGCGGACAGGACCACGGCTACACCTTC CASSRGQDHGYTF TRBV7-9 TRBD1 NA TRBJ1-2
TGTGCCAGCTCGCAGACTAGCGGCACAGATACGCAGTATTTT CASSQTSGTDTQYF TRBV18 TRBD2 NA TRBJ2-3
TGTGCCAGCAGCCTACGGTCGGGAAATAGCAATCAGCCCCAGCATTTT CASSLRSGNSNQPQHF TRBV7-2 NA NA TRBJ1-5
TGTGCCAGCTCACCACCGGTTGGACAGGCAAACAATGAGCAGTTCTTC CASSPPVGQANNEQFF TRBV18 TRBD1 NA TRBJ2-1
TGTGCCAGCAGTTTCGTAGGGGGGGATACCTCCTACGAGCAGTACTTC CASSFVGGDTSYEQYF TRBV27 NA few TRBJ2-7
TGCGCCAGCAGCTTGAATAGAGACTATGGCTACACCTTC CASSLNRDYGYTF TRBV5-1 NA NA TRBJ1-2
TGTGCCAGCAGCTTAGGGCAGCGGGGGAGCTCCTACAATGAGCAGTTCTTC CASSLGQRGSSYNEQFF TRBV7-2 TRBD2 few TRBJ2-1
TGTGCCAGCAGCCTAGCGCGGGCAGGGGGGTGGGAGACCCAGTACTTC CASSLARAGGWETQYF TRBV9 NA few TRBJ2-5
TGCGCCAGCAGCTTGGGGGGAGGGGGGTACGATGAGCAGTTCTTC CASSLGGGGYDEQFF TRBV5-1 NA NA TRBJ2-1